This passage covers 32 T cell receptor beta chains from one sample sequenced in a study of blood T cell repertoires in COVID-19. Sequencing used immunoSEQ multiplex PCR; TCRdb keeps in-frame clones, though not all of them. In the table there are about 57,000 clones, around 90% of which are singletons. Sample: peripheral blood. These TCRs come from a man in his sixties with acute or convalescent COVID-19.

V and J are TRBV19 and TRBJ1-2, with 7 bases aligning to TRBD1. The CDR3 totals 15 residues. The J segment lost 5 bases and the V segment lost 5 bases, leaving 11 bases of the junction unmatched. Germline V gene data show CDR1 as LNHDA and CDR2 as SQIVND (reference sequence). The CDR3 nucleotides are TGTGCCAGTAGTCAAGGGACAGATTCTCATTATGGCTACACCTTC. This encodes CASSQGTDSHYGYTF.

This clone was found once. This rearrangement joins TRBV5-1 to TRBJ2-7; 9 nucleotides line up with TRBD1. V dropped 4 bases and J dropped 2; count of bases not matched to a gene: 7. Germline V gene sequence: CDR1 SGHRS, CDR2 YFSETQ. The CDR3 has 15 amino acids. This CDR3 is CASSEQGASTYEQYF. The DNA of the CDR3 is TGCGCCAGCAGCGAACAGGGGGCCTCAACCTACGAGCAGTACTTC.

The J gene is TRBJ1-6, the V gene TRBV27; TRBD1 agrees at 9 bases. V was pared by 3 bases and J by 6 bases, with 6 bases of the junction left unmatched. The length of the CDR3 is 16 residues. Germline CDR1 reads MNHEY; CDR2 reads SMNVEV (reference sequence). The DNA for the CDR3 is TGTGCCAGCAGTTTGTATACAGGGGGCACTAATTCACCCCTCCACTTT. Protein product: CASSLYTGGTNSPLHF.

The V and J genes are TRBV29-1 and TRBJ1-3; D not resolved. CDR1 and CDR2 (germline): SQVTM, ANQGSEA. Between the trimmed V and J ends, which lost 0 bases and 4 bases, there was a span of 10 bases. This CDR3 has 14 amino acids. The CDR3 DNA sequence: TGCAGCGTTGAAGACCCACTAGGGGGAAACACCATATATTTT. Protein: CSVEDPLGGNTIYF.

The chain links TRBV7-9 to TRBJ1-1, with D perhaps TRBD1 (5 bases). The CDR3 runs to 14 residues. V dropped 0 bases and J dropped 7 bases, with 12 bases sitting between them. Germline lookup yields CDR1 SEHNR and CDR2 FQNEAQ (reference sequence). This chain's CDR3 is CASSLAMDTSEAFF. As DNA, the CDR3 is TGTGCCAGCAGCTTAGCCATGGACACGAGTGAAGCTTTCTTT.

The CDR3 protein is CAISEDRVGGYTF. The CDR3 DNA is TGTGCCATCAGTGAGGACAGGGTGGGTGGCTACACCTTC. The chain uses TRBV10-3 and TRBJ1-2, with 7 nucleotides matching TRBD1. The germline V gene has CDR1 ENHRY and CDR2 SYGVKD. The CDR3 spans 13 residues. J gave up 7 bases and V 2 bases, and 4 bases lay outside the gene matches.

The chain has TRBV2 and TRBJ2-5; D might be TRBD2 (6 bases). There are 13 residues in the CDR3. Germline loops: CDR1 SNHLY, CDR2 FYNNEI. The DNA of the CDR3 is TGTGTCGAATCTAGCGAGTTACAAGAGACCCAGTACTTC. This encodes CVESSELQETQYF.

The V gene is TRBV27, the J gene TRBJ2-1; D not resolved. The CDR3 totals 15 residues. From germline, CDR1 is MNHEY and CDR2 SMNVEV (reference sequence). Trimming left V 3 bases short and J 6 bases short, with 15 bases between. The CDR3 coding sequence is TGTGCCAGCAGTTTGGGTCTCCTCGGGTCCAATGAGCAGTTCTTC. Its translation: CASSLGLLGSNEQFF.

The chain uses TRBV9 and TRBJ1-1; the match to TRBD1 covers 8 bases. J was trimmed by 4 bases and V by 4 bases; bases with no gene match: 12. The CDR3 spans 16 residues. Germline V gene lookup returns CDR1 SGDLS and CDR2 YYNGEE. The CDR3 DNA reads TGTGCCAGCAGCCCCGCCCCCCAGGGGGCGAGCACTGAAGCTTTCTTT. Translating gives CASSPAPQGASTEAFF.

Only one count was recorded for this clone. This chain links TRBV9 with TRBJ2-1; no clear D gene. CDR3 length equals 13 residues. CDR1 and CDR2 (germline): SGDLS, YYNGEE. Trimming removed 4 bases from V and 0 bases from J, with 5 bases in between. The CDR3 loop reads CASSLNSYNEQFF. Here the CDR3 DNA reads TGTGCCAGCAGCCTTAACTCCTACAATGAGCAGTTCTTC.

The chain has TRBV20-1 and TRBJ2-7; possible D gene TRBD1, 6 bases. V lost 3 bases and J lost 3, with 21 bases in between. CDR1 DFQATT and CDR2 SNEGSKA come from the germline V gene (reference sequence). The CDR3 has 16 amino acids. In DNA form, the CDR3 reads TGCAGTGCTAGTCGGGACACCACGTTACGGGACTACGAGCAGTACTTC. Its protein is CSASRDTTLRDYEQYF.

This clone was found a few times. The J gene is TRBJ1-2, the V gene TRBV6-1; the D gene is possibly TRBD1 (5 bases). V gave up 1 base and J gave up 5 bases, with 8 bases separating them. CDR3 size: 13 residues. The V gene's germline CDR1 is MNHNS and CDR2 SASEGT. CDR3 nucleotides: TGTGCCAGCAGTGAAGTGACAGCTTATGGCTACACCTTC. Its translation: CASSEVTAYGYTF.

The chain couples TRBV2 to TRBJ1-4, with D perhaps TRBD1 (6 bases). Trimming removed 6 bases at V and 1 base at J, with 18 bases between. The CDR3 spans 17 residues. Per the germline V gene, CDR1 is SNHLY and CDR2 is FYNNEI. DNA of the CDR3: TGTGCCAGCAGCGCACAGGGCCGGAGTGAAACTAATGAAAAACTGTTTTTT. This translates into CASSAQGRSETNEKLFF.

This rearrangement joins TRBV3-1 (or the pseudogene TRBV3-2) to TRBJ2-5, with 9 bases fitting TRBD1. V shed 2 bases and J 5 bases; nucleotides not matched to a gene: 3. Germline loops: CDR1 LGHDT, CDR2 YNNKEL (reference sequence). The CDR3 runs 14 residues. CDR3 nucleotides: TGTGCCAGCAGCCAAACAGGGGGCATGGAGACCCAGTACTTC. Amino acids: CASSQTGGMETQYF.

The chain links TRBV7-9 to TRBJ2-7, with a tentative D call TRBD1 (5 bases). Germline V lookup: CDR1 SEHNR, CDR2 FQNEAQ (reference sequence). This CDR3 contains 13 residues. The V and J ends lost 6 bases and 5 bases respectively, with 14 bases between them. CDR3 protein: CASSPLGRDEQYF. The CDR3, as DNA: TGTGCCAGCAGTCCCCTCGGCAGGGACGAGCAGTACTTC.

The V gene is TRBV4-1, the J gene TRBJ2-1; 7 bases align to TRBD2. Germline CDR1 is MGHRA and CDR2 is YSYEKL. Trimming cost V 5 bases and J 0 bases; bases outside gene matches: 10. This CDR3 has 17 residues. The CDR3 sequence is CASSLDGGGSSYNEQFF. The CDR3 bases are TGCGCCAGCAGCTTAGATGGCGGGGGAAGCTCCTACAATGAGCAGTTCTTC.

V is TRBV4-2 and J is TRBJ1-2, with TRBD1 matching over 8 bases. V trimming: 4 bases; J trimming: 8 bases; junction bases outside the gene matches: 12. The CDR3 consists of 15 residues. Germline V gene lookup returns CDR1 LGHNA and CDR2 YNFKEQ. CDR3 DNA: TGTGCCAGCAGCCTAGATCCAGGGGGCACGGGGGGCTACACCTTC. Translated: CASSLDPGGTGGYTF.

The gene calls are TRBV4-3 and TRBJ2-1; D not resolved. The CDR3 runs 14 residues. The germline CDR1 and CDR2 sequences are LGHNA and YSLEER. Trimming left V 1 base short and J 4 bases short, with 8 bases between. This chain's CDR3 is CASSQVGGYNEQFF. CDR3 sequence (DNA): TGCGCCAGCAGCCAAGTCGGCGGATACAATGAGCAGTTCTTC.

V is TRBV2 and J is TRBJ2-7, with TRBD1 as a possible D gene (7 bases). Germline-derived CDR1 and CDR2 are SNHLY and FYNNEI. The V gene lost 9 bases and the J gene lost 6 bases, with 12 bases spanning the gap. This CDR3 is 11 amino acids long. CDR3 loop: CASGQEGEQYF. CDR3 DNA sequence: TGTGCCAGTGGACAGGAGGGCGAGCAGTACTTC. Full variable domain (remainder filled in from reference TRBV2 and TRBJ2-7): EPEVTQTPSHQVTQMGQEVILRCVPISNHLYFYWYRQILGQKVEFLVSFYNNEISEKSEIFDDQFSVERPDGSNFTLKIRSTKLEDSAMYFCASGQEGEQYFGPGTRLTVT.

The genes are TRBV7-2 and TRBJ2-7, with a possible D match to TRBD1 (5 bases). The germline gives CDR1 SGHTA, CDR2 FQGNSA. The V end lost 4 bases, the J end lost 5 bases, and 18 bases lay between the germline ends. The length of the CDR3 is 15 residues. The DNA for the CDR3 is TGTGCCAGCAGCTCCTTACCAGGGATTTGGGACGAGCAGTACTTC. Protein product: CASSSLPGIWDEQYF.

The gene calls are TRBV7-2 and TRBJ2-2; 14 bases fit TRBD2. Germline V CDR1 and CDR2: SGHTA, FQGNSA. The CDR3 has 17 amino acids. The ends lost 5 bases at V and 8 bases at J; junction bases unmatched: 10. CDR3 sequence: CASSRQTSGRASGELFF. CDR3 nucleotides: TGTGCCAGCAGCCGCCAGACTAGCGGGAGGGCCTCGGGGGAGCTGTTTTTT. Using reference TRBV7-2 and TRBJ2-2 for the parts outside the CDR3, the full variable domain is GAGVSQSPSNKVTEKGKDVELRCDPISGHTALYWYRQSLGQGLEFLIYFQGNSAPDKSGLPSDRFSAERTGGSVSTLTIQRTQQEDSAVYLCASSRQTSGRASGELFFGEGSRLTVL.

The rearrangement links TRBV7-2 to TRBJ1-2; D gene uncertain. Germline CDR1 and CDR2: SGHTA and FQGNSA. Trimming took 5 bases from V and 5 from J, leaving 9 bases between them. The CDR3 spans 12 residues. The CDR3 sequence: CASSPGGYGYTF. CDR3 in DNA: TGTGCCAGCAGCCCAGGAGGGTATGGCTACACCTTC.

This chain links TRBV14 with TRBJ1-2; D might be TRBD1 (6 bases). V shed 2 bases and J shed 4 bases, with 11 bases lying between them. Germline loops: CDR1 SGHDN, CDR2 FVKESK. This CDR3 has 14 residues. CDR3 protein: CASSQQGTFYGYTF. Here the CDR3 DNA reads TGTGCCAGCAGCCAACAGGGGACCTTCTATGGCTACACCTTC. Drawing the rest from reference TRBV14 and TRBJ1-2, the complete variable domain is EAGVTQFPSHSVIEKGQTVTLRCDPISGHDNLYWYRRVMGKEIKFLLHFVKESKQDESGMPNNRFLAERTGGTYSTLKVQPAELEDSGVYFCASSQQGTFYGYTFGSGTRLTVV.

The rearrangement links TRBV11-3 to TRBJ2-3; weak D call: TRBD2 (5 bases). The germline gives CDR1 SGHNT, CDR2 YENEEA. This CDR3 spans 14 amino acids. V lost 1 base and J lost 0, with 5 bases in between. Here the CDR3 reads CASSLVASTDTQYF. In nucleotides, the CDR3 is TGTGCCAGCAGCTTAGTAGCGAGCACAGATACGCAGTATTTT. Drawing the rest from reference TRBV11-3 and TRBJ2-3, the complete variable domain is EAGVVQSPRYKIIEKKQPVAFWCNPISGHNTLYWYLQNLGQGPELLIRYENEEAVDDSQLPKDRFSAERLKGVDSTLKIQPAELGDSAVYLCASSLVASTDTQYFGPGTRLTVL.

The CDR3 DNA reads TGTGCCAGCGCCTCAGGTCTCGAGCAGTACTTC. As protein: CASASGLEQYF. The chain couples TRBV18 to TRBJ2-7; no reliable D call. The CDR3 length is 11 residues. The V gene lost 8 bases and the J gene lost 6 bases, with 11 bases spanning the gap. Per germline, CDR1 KGHSH and CDR2 LQKENI.

This clone was recorded once. The rearrangement joins TRBV27 to TRBJ2-7, with a possible D match to TRBD2 (5 bases). CDR1 is MNHEY, CDR2 SMNVEV, per germline (reference sequence). Trimming removed 3 bases from V and 6 bases from J, with 9 bases in between. The CDR3 has 12 residues. CDR3 region: CASSFAGSEQYF. The CDR3 coding sequence is TGTGCCAGCAGTTTTGCTGGGAGCGAGCAGTACTTC.

This chain links TRBV7-8 with TRBJ2-2; 10 positions agree with TRBD2. Trimming removed 6 bases from V and 1 base from J; junction bases left unmatched: 5. Germline V gene data show CDR1 as SGHVS and CDR2 as FQNEAQ. The CDR3 is 16 residues long. The chain's CDR3 is CASSQRTSGNTGELFF. The CDR3 DNA follows: TGTGCCAGCAGTCAGAGGACTAGCGGGAACACCGGGGAGCTGTTTTTT. Combining the CDR3 with reference TRBV7-8 and TRBJ2-2 gives the whole variable domain GAGVSQSPRYKVAKRGQDVALRCDPISGHVSLFWYQQALGQGPEFLTYFQNEAQLDKSGLPSDRFFAERPEGSVSTLKIQRTQQEDSAVYLCASSQRTSGNTGELFFGEGSRLTVL.

The genes are TRBV18 and TRBJ2-6; TRBD2 might be the D (5 bases). Germline V gene sequence: CDR1 KGHSH, CDR2 LQKENI. This CDR3 has 16 amino acids. Trimming removed 6 bases at V and 0 bases at J, with 12 bases between. The CDR3 DNA follows: TGTGCCAGCTCCACCCGGGGTCGCTCTGGGGCCAACGTCCTGACTTTC. Translated: CASSTRGRSGANVLTF.

This sequence joins TRBV6-5 and TRBJ2-7, with D tentatively TRBD1 (6 bases). V was pared by 6 bases and J by 3 bases, with 18 bases between. Germline CDR1 is MNHEY and CDR2 is SVGAGI. The CDR3 is 15 amino acids. As DNA, the CDR3 is TGTGCCAGCAGGTCTAGGGCAGGGGTTGGCTACGAGCAGTACTTC. Its protein product is CASRSRAGVGYEQYF.

The genes are TRBV6-5 and TRBJ1-1, with TRBD1 matching over 10 bases. The V gene end was trimmed by 8 bases and the J gene end by 11 bases; junction bases not matched to a gene: 11. CDR1 MNHEY and CDR2 SVGAGI come from the germline V gene. This CDR3 region has 13 residues. CDR3 DNA: TGTGCCAGCGCCTTGGACAGGGGGGACGGTGCTTTCTTT. Its translation is CASALDRGDGAFF.

The V gene is TRBV7-2, the J gene TRBJ2-7; D gene unclear. Trimming shortened V by 1 base and J by 3 bases, and 13 bases separated the two germline ends. CDR1 is SGHTA, CDR2 FQGNSA, per germline. The CDR3 spans 15 residues. The CDR3 region is CASSLVSAGYYEQYF. The CDR3 nucleotides are TGTGCCAGCAGCTTAGTATCCGCAGGTTACTACGAGCAGTACTTC.

V is TRBV9 and J is TRBJ2-7, with unresolved D. The CDR3 spans 13 residues. Per the germline V gene, CDR1 is SGDLS and CDR2 is YYNGEE. Trimming took 4 bases from V and 1 from J, leaving 9 bases between them. In DNA, the CDR3 is TGTGCCAGCAGCCCCCCCGCGTCCTACGAGCAGTACTTC. This codes for CASSPPASYEQYF.